This T cell receptor beta chain was obtained from a study of CD8+CD57+ T cells in acquired aplastic anemia. This clonotype was counted a single time. Genomic DNA, serving as template, underwent TCR beta VDJ and CDR3 profiling. Using its own MiXCR run on the reads, TCRdb lists one record per CDR3 protein. This table holds hundreds of thousands of distinct CDR3 sequences, less than 35% found once. Patients who underwent sequencing had shown CD8+CD57+ cell expansion by flow cytometry. All participating patients were living with severe acquired aplastic anemia. Each patient gave a blood sample that was collected before any therapy had been received. The CDR3 is 14 amino acids. The germline gives CDR1 SGDLS, CDR2 YYNGEE. The V and J ends lost 0 bases and 5 bases respectively, with 11 bases between them.

This receptor was obtained from a human donor with aplastic anemia. The rearrangement links TRBV9 to TRBJ1-1; maybe TRBD1 (5 bases). Material: sorted CD4+, CD8+, or CD8+CD57+ T cells (not recorded which) from PBMCs. CDR3 amino acids: CASSVAVGGTEAFF. DNA for the CDR3: TGTGCCAGCAGCGTAGCCGTGGGGGGAACTGAAGCTTTCTTT.